This entry describes one TCR beta chain. Its matching antigen is unknown. The data stem from a study of cytomegalovirus exposure and HLA in healthy donors. Study-wide points: It was in a later analysis that TCR association rates were seen to vary by HLA locus, highest for DRB1 and lowest for HLA-C. Several of the most significant clusters appeared, in a later analysis, to be linked to common viral pathogens. HLA alleles were associated with roughly 15,000 TCR beta sequences in a later analysis at 0.05 false discovery rate.

60 Vbeta and 13 Jbeta primers were used in PCR. Libraries were prepared by immunoSEQ multiplex PCR; TCRdb keeps only in-frame clonotypes and omits some of them. The data hold under 200,000 clones, with approximately 59% observed a single time. This CDR3 is built from 13 residues. Germline lookup yields CDR1 LGHNA and CDR2 YSLEER. The V end lost 0 bases, the J end lost 8 bases, and 8 bases lay between the germline ends. This clonotype was sampled from a man in his forties in good health and CMV-seronegative. J is TRBJ2-1 and V is TRBV4-3; D gene uncertain. Sequenced material: PBMCs. The CDR3 spells CASSQEPEDEQFF. The CDR3 nucleotides read TGCGCCAGCAGCCAAGAACCTGAGGATGAGCAGTTCTTC.